Following are 27 T cell receptor beta chains from one sample sequenced in a study of metastatic and nonmetastatic thyroid tumors. Not a single patient had been given any form of treatment at any point before undergoing thyroid surgery. TCRdb re-analyzed the PCR reads using MiXCR. This table holds roughly 93,000 clones, 10% to 15% found once. Material for sequencing was blood. The source of these receptors is a female donor with papillary thyroid cancer or a benign thyroid nodule (not recorded which). Some clones in this sample may be carry-over from other donors' samples.

This clone was counted many times. A much larger clone differs by one base, so this may be a read error. A read error is likely, as this CDR3 ends without the conserved phenylalanine or tryptophan. The V gene is TRBV28, the J gene TRBJ2-1; D is undetermined. Trimming stripped 6 bases from V and 7 bases from J, with 10 bases between. CDR3 length: 12 amino acids. Germline CDR1 reads MDHEN; CDR2 reads SYDVKM. In DNA, the CDR3 is TGTGCCAGCAGCGAATATTATAATGAGCAGTTCCTC. It translates to CASSEYYNEQFL.

In this sample, this clone turned up many times. This may be a read error, as it is one base from a much larger clone. The conserved phenylalanine or tryptophan normally closing the CDR3 is absent here, so this likely arose from a read error. The chain carries TRBV6-2 or TRBV6-3 and TRBJ1-5, with 7 bases identical to TRBD1. This CDR3 comprises 17 residues. CDR1 and CDR2 (germline): MNHEY, SVGEGT. Germline trimming cut 0 bases from V and 2 bases from J; bases unmatched to any gene: 7. CDR3: CASSYSPQGHGNQPQHL. CDR3 nucleotide sequence: TGTGCCAGCAGTTACTCCCCACAGGGGCATGGCAATCAGCCCCAGCATCTT.

At least ten counts were recorded for this clone. The rearrangement uses TRBV6-1 and TRBJ1-5; 7 bases are a match to TRBD1. Germline lookup yields CDR1 MNHNS and CDR2 SASEGT. The CDR3 runs 16 residues. V gave up 1 base and J gave up 5 bases; unmatched junction bases: 8. CDR3 DNA: TGTGCCAGCAGTGAAGAACTGAGGGGGCGAGATCAGCCCCAGCATTTT. Protein sequence: CASSEELRGRDQPQHF.

In its sample, this clone was seen many times. The chain joins TRBV2 to TRBJ2-7, with D possibly being TRBD1 (6 bases). The CDR3 totals 14 residues. In germline, CDR1 is SNHLY, CDR2 FYNNEI. V was shortened by 9 bases and J by 0 bases, with 15 bases between the two germline ends. The DNA for the CDR3 is TGTGCCAGTCGATACCAGGGGCCCTCCTACGAGCAGTACTTC. It translates to CASRYQGPSYEQYF.

This chain joins TRBV6-5 and TRBJ2-6; D is uncertain. Trimming pared 2 bases from V and 4 bases from J, leaving 9 bases between. CDR3 length equals 15 residues. Germline assignment: CDR1 MNHEY and CDR2 SVGAGI. The CDR3 spells CASSYGGSGANVLTF. CDR3 DNA: TGTGCCAGCAGTTACGGCGGTTCGGGGGCCAACGTCCTGACTTTC.

Ten or more counts support this clone. The chain joins TRBV15 to TRBJ1-2; 7 bases line up with TRBD1. The CDR3 runs to 16 residues. The germline V gene has CDR1 LNHNV and CDR2 YYDKDF (reference sequence). Losses at the gene ends were 0 bases for V and 7 bases for J; bases not matched to a gene: 11. The CDR3 loop is CATSRDRPGGGLGYTF. CDR3 coding DNA: TGTGCCACCAGCAGAGATAGGCCAGGGGGAGGCCTTGGCTACACCTTC.

Comments on this clone: Given the absence of the conserved phenylalanine or tryptophan at the CDR3 end, a read error is likely. The DNA is omitted, as the CDR3 cannot be located on it reliably, and the CDR3 follows TCRdb's listing. CDR3 loop: CASSLGVA. The chain carries TRBV7-6 and TRBJ2-2; the table assigns TRBD2, which was not confirmed against the DNA. The germline gives CDR1 SGHVS, CDR2 FNYEAQ. The CDR3 has 8 amino acids, counting both end residues.

This clone occurred many times. V is TRBV20-1 and J is TRBJ2-5; 7 positions match TRBD1. J was trimmed by 2 bases and V by 3 bases; bases with no gene match: 6. The CDR3 extends over 14 amino acids. Per the germline V gene, CDR1 is DFQATT and CDR2 is SNEGSKA (reference sequence). Here the CDR3 DNA reads TGCAGTGCTAGCCCTCCGGGACAGCAAGAGACCCAGTACTTC. It is translated as CSASPPGQQETQYF.

This clone was picked up a small number of times. This may stem from a read error, because a much larger clone lies one nucleotide away. The V call is TRBV10-3, the J call TRBJ2-5, with D uncertain. V was trimmed by 10 bases and J by 1 base, leaving 10 bases between them. This CDR3 comprises 12 residues. Looked up from germline, CDR1 is ENHRY and CDR2 is SYGVKD. CDR3 nucleotides: TGTGCCACGCAGACAATCCAAGAGACCCAGTACTTC. Residues: CATQTIQETQYF.

About this clone itself: A much larger clone differs from this one at a single base, so this may be a read error. The chain couples TRBV14 to TRBJ2-5; D gene ambiguous. Germline CDR1 is SGHDN and CDR2 is FVKESK. The CDR3 loop spans 12 amino acids. CDR3: CASSQGGETKYF. The CDR3 DNA reads as TGTGCCAGCAGCCAAGGAGGAGAGACCAAGTACTTC.

On this clone: With a much larger clone just one base away, this may be a read error. The same CDR3 is also encoded by other DNA sequences in this sample. CDR3 in amino acids: CASTTPRAGGSYNEQFF. The CDR3 region has the DNA TGTGCCAGCACCACTCCTCGGGCGGGAGGTTCTTACAATGAGCAGTTCTTC. The gene calls are TRBV6-4 and TRBJ2-1, with TRBD2 identical over 8 bases. The germline V gene has CDR1 MRHNA and CDR2 SNTAGT. The CDR3 runs to 17 residues. V was pared by 7 bases and J by 4 bases, with 15 bases of the junction left unmatched.

This clone was counted many times. The chain employs TRBV10-3 and TRBJ1-3, with D perhaps matching TRBD1 (6 bases). Between the trimmed V and J ends, which lost 11 bases and 2 bases, there was a span of 13 bases. The CDR3 loop spans 13 amino acids. CDR1 ENHRY and CDR2 SYGVKD come from the germline V gene. This CDR3 reads CAATRQAGNTIYF. CDR3 coding DNA: TGTGCCGCCACGCGACAGGCTGGAAACACCATATATTTT.

The sample holds many counts of this clone. V gene TRBV6-1 combines with J gene TRBJ2-7; D call uncertain. Trimming stripped 2 bases from V and 4 bases from J, with 15 bases between. CDR3 length equals 15 residues. Germline CDR1 and CDR2: MNHNS and SASEGT. CDR3 DNA sequence: TGTGCCAGCAGTGAAATAGTTACTCCCCGTTACGAGCAGTACTTC. Translated: CASSEIVTPRYEQYF.

The sample holds many counts of this clone. The chain has TRBV6-2 or TRBV6-3 and TRBJ2-1; 7 bases are shared with TRBD2. Germline V gene sequence: CDR1 MNHEY, CDR2 SVGEGT. The CDR3 sequence is 16 residues long. J gave up 0 bases and V 0 bases, and 2 bases lay outside the gene matches. The CDR3 bases are TGTGCCAGCAGTTACTCCTGGACTAGCTCCTACAATGAGCAGTTCTTC. Translation gives CASSYSWTSSYNEQFF.

The table lists this clone with many counts. V gene TRBV5-1 combines with J gene TRBJ2-1; possible D gene TRBD1, 6 bases. The V end lost 5 bases, the J end lost 1 base, and 10 bases lay between the germline ends. Germline V gene lookup returns CDR1 SGHRS and CDR2 YFSETQ. The CDR3 runs to 14 residues. The CDR3 DNA is TGCGCCAGCAGGATCGACAGGTCCTACAATGAGCAGTTCTTC. Protein product: CASRIDRSYNEQFF.

This clone occurred many times. This may be a read error: a much more frequent sequence differs by one nucleotide. The chain employs TRBV28 and TRBJ2-2, with TRBD1 matching over 11 bases. Unmatched junction bases numbered 5, after V lost 8 bases and J lost 3 bases. CDR3 length: 15 residues. In germline, CDR1 is MDHEN, CDR2 SYDVKM. This CDR3 reads CASLGTGGYTGELFF. In DNA, the CDR3 is TGTGCCAGCCTAGGGACAGGGGGTTACACCGGGGAGCTGTTTTTT.

This clone was detected many times. The V gene is TRBV19, the J gene TRBJ1-5, with no clear D. V lost 5 bases, J lost 2 bases, and 7 bases lay in between. Germline V CDR1 and CDR2: LNHDA, SQIVND (reference sequence). The CDR3 runs 13 residues. DNA for the CDR3: TGTGCCAGTAGTGATGCGGGCAATCAGCCCCAGCATTTT. As protein: CASSDAGNQPQHF.

About this clone itself: Possible read error: a much larger clone is one base away. The CDR3 is CASSSFPASGRDQETQYF. For the CDR3, the DNA is TGTGCCAGCAGCTCGTTCCCGGCTAGCGGTAGGGATCAAGAGACCCAGTACTTC. The genes are TRBV11-2 and TRBJ2-5, with TRBD2 identical over 7 bases. With V trimmed by 4 bases and J by 2 bases, 16 bases remained unmatched. Germline V lookup: CDR1 SGHAT, CDR2 FQNNGV. CDR3 size: 18 residues.

This clone came up many times. The J gene is TRBJ1-1, the V gene TRBV20-1; D is unresolved. Germline CDR1 is DFQATT and CDR2 is SNEGSKA (reference sequence). The CDR3 consists of 14 residues. V dropped 3 bases and J dropped 4 bases, with 15 bases sitting between them. The DNA for the CDR3 is TGCAGTGCTAGTGGTGGTAGATTGGGCACTGAAGCTTTCTTT. Its protein product is CSASGGRLGTEAFF.

This clone was observed many times. This chain uses TRBV7-3 with TRBJ1-1; D is unresolved. Trimming left V 0 bases short and J 1 base short, with 3 bases between. There are 13 residues in the CDR3. Germline assignment: CDR1 SGHTA and CDR2 FQGTGA. CDR3 sequence reads: CASSLTTNTEAFF. CDR3 nucleotides: TGTGCCAGCAGCTTAACGACGAACACTGAAGCTTTCTTT.

Ten or more counts support this clone. The rearrangement links TRBV9 to TRBJ1-1, with D possibly matching TRBD1 (5 bases). The length of the CDR3 is 15 residues. Trimming took 3 bases from V and 0 from J, leaving 12 bases between them. Germline values: CDR1 SGDLS, CDR2 YYNGEE. CDR3 sequence reads: CASSAPGRVNTEAFF. The CDR3 bases are TGTGCCAGCAGCGCACCGGGACGGGTGAACACTGAAGCTTTCTTT.

A remark on this clone: A read error is likely, as this CDR3 ends without the conserved phenylalanine or tryptophan. The V gene is TRBV19, the J gene TRBJ1-5; a weak D match, TRBD1 (6 bases). The CDR3 runs 16 residues. Germline CDR1 and CDR2: LNHDA and SQIVND (reference sequence). V lost 5 bases and J lost 5, with 19 bases in between. The DNA of the CDR3 is TGTGCCAGTAGTTCCCCCCACAGGGCGCGAGATCAGCCCCAGCATTCT. Amino acid sequence: CASSSPHRARDQPQHS.

Many counts were recorded for this clone. This sequence may be a read error, since a much larger clone differs from it by one base. The gene calls are TRBV28 and TRBJ2-7, with 8 bases matching TRBD2. Per the germline V gene, CDR1 is MDHEN and CDR2 is SYDVKM. V dropped 5 bases and J dropped 2; count of bases not matched to a gene: 11. This CDR3 is 16 amino acids long. The CDR3 region is CASSRAHGRVPYEQYF. Written as DNA, the CDR3 is TGTGCCAGCAGTCGGGCTCACGGGAGGGTACCCTACGAGCAGTACTTC.

Ten or more counts support this clone. This rearrangement joins TRBV2 to TRBJ2-1; D tentatively reads TRBD1 or TRBD2 (5 bases each). The CDR3 loop spans 13 amino acids. Germline V gives CDR1 SNHLY, CDR2 FYNNEI. Trimming stripped 6 bases from V and 12 bases from J, with 18 bases between. The CDR3 sequence is CASRGDPDIGQFF. CDR3 bases: TGTGCCAGCAGGGGGGACCCCGACATTGGGCAGTTCTTC.

This clone was observed many times. The genes are TRBV6-5 and TRBJ2-3; TRBD1 aligns across 8 bases. This CDR3 is built from 17 residues. J was trimmed by 4 bases and V by 3 bases; bases with no gene match: 12. Germline V gene sequence: CDR1 MNHEY, CDR2 SVGAGI. CDR3 amino acids: CASSYSRNRGNADTQYF. The CDR3, as DNA: TGTGCCAGCAGTTATAGCCGGAACAGGGGGAACGCAGATACGCAGTATTTT.

This clone was picked up many times. The V and J genes are TRBV29-1 and TRBJ2-7, with TRBD2 as a possible D gene (5 bases). The V end lost 6 bases, the J end lost 1 base, and 16 bases lay between the germline ends. Per germline, CDR1 SQVTM and CDR2 ANQGSEA. The CDR3 covers 14 residues. The CDR3 nucleotides read TGCAGCGTCATTGACGGGGATTTGTCCTACGAGCAGTACTTC. Its protein is CSVIDGDLSYEQYF.

This clone came up many times. The genes are TRBV7-3 and TRBJ2-1; D is perhaps TRBD1 (6 bases). CDR1 is SGHTA, CDR2 FQGTGA, per germline. The CDR3 spans 13 residues. Between the trimmed V and J ends, which lost 5 bases and 5 bases, there was a span of 10 bases. CDR3 sequence reads: CASSTQGNNEQFF. CDR3 coding DNA: TGTGCCAGCAGCACACAGGGTAACAATGAGCAGTTCTTC.